This T cell receptor beta chain was identified in a study of T cell responses to AZD1222 COVID-19 vaccine. V lost 2 bases, J lost 10 bases, and 8 bases stayed unmatched. This CDR3 is built from 14 residues. Germline CDR1 and CDR2: GTSNPN and SVGIG (reference sequence). The method was immunoSEQ multiplex PCR; TCRdb's version includes in-frame clones alone and lacks a portion of them. The sample yields fewer than 110,000 clones, 70% to 90% seen once. A note on this clone: Its antigen is not known.

General observations from the study: Clonal diversity may have been underestimated, and the donors were mostly white British, with more females than males.

Second doses that came at about 4 or about 12 weeks were put together. The chain is built from TRBV30 and TRBJ1-4; TRBD1 matches 9 bases. The sequence was collected from an adult who received the AZD1222 COVID-19 vaccine. The sample in question was peripheral blood, obtained 28 days after the second AZD1222 dose. The CDR3 DNA is TGTGCCTGGAGTCCCGGGACAGGGCCTAGAAAACTGTTTTTT. Protein sequence: CAWSPGTGPRKLFF.